The subject of this entry is one T cell receptor beta chain. Its antigen is undetermined. Germline CDR1 MNHEY, CDR2 SMNVEV (reference sequence). This CDR3 contains 16 residues. V lost 4 bases and J lost 6; bases outside the gene matches: 9. Indicated treatment: 15 to 20 received Ad26.COV2.S at low or high dose, single or two shots; 5 received placebo; per-sample allocation not given. After the first vaccine or placebo injection, samples were drawn on day 63. Whoever gave the sample was an adult aged 18-55 years in Boston. Assay: immunoSEQ multiplex PCR; the TCRdb copy retains only in-frame clones and omits some. Here the sample spans about 350,000 clones, approximately 84% being singletons. This entry comes from a study of Ad26.COV2.S vaccination and SARS-CoV-2 variants. At the level of the study: Enrolled in COV1001, the donor was in the Ad26.COV2.S trial arm, which received the vaccine. Intramuscularly, Ad26.COV2.S was given either once or twice, 56 days apart. Study-wide points: Placebo recipients trailed vaccine recipients in spike-specific TCR breadth.

The specimen comprised peripheral blood, sampled in a trial of Ad26.COV2.S vaccine versus placebo. This TCR was recovered from a person between 18 and 65 years old who received the Ad26.COV2.S COVID-19 vaccine or a placebo. J is TRBJ2-4 and V is TRBV27; 10 positions match TRBD1. The CDR3 DNA reads TGTGCCAGCAGTTCCCCGGGACAGGGGTACGGAAACATTCAGTACTTC. Translated: CASSSPGQGYGNIQYF.